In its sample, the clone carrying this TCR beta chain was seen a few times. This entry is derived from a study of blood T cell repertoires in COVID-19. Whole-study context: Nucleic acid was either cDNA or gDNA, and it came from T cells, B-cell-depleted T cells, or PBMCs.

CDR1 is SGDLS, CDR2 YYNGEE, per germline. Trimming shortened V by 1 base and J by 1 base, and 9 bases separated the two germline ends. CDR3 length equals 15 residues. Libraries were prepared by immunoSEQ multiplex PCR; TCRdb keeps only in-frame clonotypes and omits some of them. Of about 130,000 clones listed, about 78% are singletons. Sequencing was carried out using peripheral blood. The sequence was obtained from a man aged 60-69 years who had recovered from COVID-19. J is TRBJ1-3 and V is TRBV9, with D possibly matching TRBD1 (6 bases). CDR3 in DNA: TGTGCCAGCAGCGTACATGGACAGTCTGGAAACACCATATATTTT. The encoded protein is CASSVHGQSGNTIYF.